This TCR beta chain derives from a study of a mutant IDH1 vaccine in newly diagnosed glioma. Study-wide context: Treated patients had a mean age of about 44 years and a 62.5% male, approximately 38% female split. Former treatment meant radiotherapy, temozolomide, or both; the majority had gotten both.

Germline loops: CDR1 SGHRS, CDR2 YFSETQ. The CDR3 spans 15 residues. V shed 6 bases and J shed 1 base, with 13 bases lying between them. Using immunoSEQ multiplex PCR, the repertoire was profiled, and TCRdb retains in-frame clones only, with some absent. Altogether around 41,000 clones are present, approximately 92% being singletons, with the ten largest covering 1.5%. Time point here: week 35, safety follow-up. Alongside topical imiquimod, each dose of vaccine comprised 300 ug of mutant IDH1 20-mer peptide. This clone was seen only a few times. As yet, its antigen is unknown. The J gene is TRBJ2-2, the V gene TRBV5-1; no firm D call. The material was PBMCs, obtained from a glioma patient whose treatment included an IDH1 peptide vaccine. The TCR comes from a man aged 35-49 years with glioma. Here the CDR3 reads CASTPIQQNTGELFF. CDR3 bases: TGCGCCAGCACGCCGATTCAACAGAACACCGGGGAGCTGTTTTTT.